This T cell receptor beta chain was captured in a study of T cells in Graves' hyperthyroidism and ophthalmopathy. Amplification of TCR beta CDR3 regions used RNA as the template. First-round RT-PCR with HTBI primers amplified the TCR CDR3 region. MiXCR, applied by TCRdb to the multiplex PCR reads, yields one record per CDR3 protein. The data contain a few hundred thousand distinct CDR3 sequences, about a sixth of them seen just once; the ten biggest clones take up 55% to 60%. CDR1 ENHRY and CDR2 SYGVKD come from the germline V gene. The CDR3 is 14 amino acids. The V gene end was trimmed by 4 bases and the J gene end by 2 bases; junction bases not matched to a gene: 5. The PBMCs were sourced from fresh peripheral blood (approximately 9 ml).

The chain combines TRBV10-3 with TRBJ2-7, with TRBD1 identical over 7 bases. The material sequenced was blood. This TCR derives from a woman aged 55-69 years with Graves' ophthalmopathy. For the CDR3, the DNA is TGTGCCATCAGTGGGGGACAGCCCGCCTACGAGCAGTACTTC. Protein product: CAISGGQPAYEQYF.